Listed below are T cell receptor beta chains from one sample, sequenced in a study of T-cell reconstitution after alpha-beta-depleted transplantation in children. TCRdb called the PCR reads again in MiXCR, with one record for every CDR3 protein. The sample lists roughly 110,000 distinct CDR3 sequences; approximately 10% were seen once. The source material was PBMCs, sampled before TCRalphabeta/CD19-depleted stem cell transplant. The receptor set was obtained from a boy younger than 10 with acute lymphoblastic leukemia, due to receive a stem cell transplant. CDR3s include the opening cysteine and the closing phenylalanine or tryptophan. A D gene is named only where the DNA matches it firmly. Not every row has a clone size; where given, it reads once, few, many or a size class.

clone size,D gene,J gene,V gene,CDR3 DNA,CDR3 protein
few,-,TRBJ1-1,TRBV7-6,TGTGCCAGCAGCCTCCACCTGAACACTGAAGCTTTCTTT,CASSLHLNTEAFF
many,-,TRBJ2-1,TRBV15,TGTGCCACCAGCAGAGTCCTTAGGGCAGGGCTGGGGAATGAGCAGTTCTTC,CATSRVLRAGLGNEQFF
many,-,TRBJ2-1,TRBV20-1,TGCAGTGCTAGAAAGCTGGCCCCAAATGAGCAGTTCTTC,CSARKLAPNEQFF
many,-,TRBJ2-7,TRBV20-1,TGCAGTGCTACAAGCCCGAATCTAGACCCCCCCTACGAGCAGTACTTC,CSATSPNLDPPYEQYF
-,-,TRBJ2-3,TRBV27,TGTGCCAGCAGGGAGGGGGTTCCAGATACGCAGTATTTT,CASREGVPDTQYF
-,TRBD2,TRBJ2-7,TRBV29-1,TGCAGCGTTGAGGCCTCCGGGACTAGCGGGGGCCACGAGCAGTACTTC,CSVEASGTSGGHEQYF
many,TRBD1,TRBJ2-7,TRBV7-8,TGTGCCAGCAGCTTAGGGGGACAGGGGGGCGCCTACGAGCAGTACTTC,CASSLGGQGGAYEQYF
many,TRBD2,TRBJ2-3,TRBV6-1,TGTGCCAGCAGTGTATCTAGCGGGAGCTTCACAGATACGCAGTATTTT,CASSVSSGSFTDTQYF
-,TRBD2,TRBJ2-3,TRBV3-1,TGTGCCAGCAGTACTCAGCCCACTAGCGGGGGCAATACGCAGTATTTT,CASSTQPTSGGNTQYF
few,TRBD2,TRBJ2-7,TRBV3-1,TGTGCCAGCAGCCAAGAACTAGCGGACTCCTACGAGCAGTACTTC,CASSQELADSYEQYF
many,TRBD2,TRBJ2-1,TRBV6-1,TGTGCCAGCAGTGGACGGACTAGCGGGAGAGGAAGTGTCTCCTACAATGAGCAGTTCTTC,CASSGRTSGRGSVSYNEQFF
-,-,TRBJ2-7,TRBV10-3,TGTGCCTCAGCTCTCTCTTCCTCCTACGAGCAGTACTTC,CASALSSSYEQYF
-,-,TRBJ2-5,TRBV6-1,TGTGCCAGCAGTGATGCACCGCCTCAAGAGACCCAGTACTTC,CASSDAPPQETQYF
few,TRBD1,TRBJ1-1,TRBV18,TGTGCCAGCTCTCTCGTGGGCCAGGGGGACAGTGAAGCTTTCTTT,CASSLVGQGDSEAFF
many,TRBD2,TRBJ2-1,TRBV7-2,TGTGCCAGCAGATATAGCGGGGGCAATGAGCAGTTCTTC,CASRYSGGNEQFF
few,TRBD2,TRBJ2-1,TRBV20-1,TGCAGTGCTCGATCGACTAGCGGGAGCACCTACAATGAGCAGTTCTTC,CSARSTSGSTYNEQFF
-,TRBD2,TRBJ2-1,TRBV28,TGTGCCAGCAGCCCAACCACCGGACTAGCGGGAGGTCGGGGGAATGAGCAGTTCTTC,CASSPTTGLAGGRGNEQFF
-,-,TRBJ1-2,TRBV6-1,TGTGCCAGCAGTGTGTCTTCGGCGGGATCCTATGGCTACACCTTC,CASSVSSAGSYGYTF
-,-,TRBJ2-4,TRBV20-1,TGCAGTGCTGGGAGAAACATTCAGTACTTC,CSAGRNIQYF
-,TRBD1,TRBJ1-3,TRBV18,TGTGCCAGCTCACCGGACAGGGGGCGCGTTGGAAACACCATATATTTT,CASSPDRGRVGNTIYF
many,-,TRBJ1-1,TRBV20-1,TGCAGTGCTAGAGGACAGGATGAAGCTTTCTTT,CSARGQDEAFF
-,TRBD1,TRBJ2-1,TRBV12-3/TRBV12-4,TGTGCCAGCAGTTTAGCGGGTAACAGGGGCAATGAGCAGTTCTTC,CASSLAGNRGNEQFF
few,-,TRBJ1-4,TRBV5-5,TGTGCCAGCAGCCTAGGACCTTCGGAAAAACTGTTTTTT,CASSLGPSEKLFF
many,-,TRBJ2-7,TRBV20-1,TGCAGTGCTCGAGAGGGGGTCCTAGGGCAGTACTTC,CSAREGVLGQYF
few,TRBD1,TRBJ2-1,TRBV10-3,TGTGCCACCGGGACAGGGGGCTCAAGCTCCTACAATGAGCAGTTCTTC,CATGTGGSSSYNEQFF
many,-,TRBJ1-1,TRBV29-1,TGCAGCGTTGACGGTAGCTTGAACACTGAAGCTTTCTTT,CSVDGSLNTEAFF
-,-,TRBJ2-1,TRBV5-1,TGCGCCAGCAGCCCCGTTGGGGATGAGCAGTTCTTC,CASSPVGDEQFF
-,-,TRBJ1-2,TRBV3-1,TGTGCCAGCAGCTATTACGCAGGTGGAGATGGCTACACCTTC,CASSYYAGGDGYTF
many,TRBD2,TRBJ2-7,TRBV2,TGTGCCAGCAGTGGGGGACTACTCCCTTACGAGCAGTACTTC,CASSGGLLPYEQYF
-,-,TRBJ1-1,TRBV5-1,TGCGCCAGCAGCCCGGGGAGATCACTCTTCGAAACTGAAGCTTTCTTT,CASSPGRSLFETEAFF
few,-,TRBJ1-2,TRBV12-3/TRBV12-4,TGTGCCAGCAGCGCACAGGCAATCTATGGCTACACCTTC,CASSAQAIYGYTF
many,TRBD2,TRBJ2-1,TRBV20-1,TGCAGTGCTAGAGTATCACTAGCGGGGGCCTACAATGAGCAGTTCTTC,CSARVSLAGAYNEQFF
-,-,TRBJ2-1,TRBV11-2,TGTGCCAGCAGCCCACAGATGGGGCCCCTACACAATGAGCAGTTCTTC,CASSPQMGPLHNEQFF
many,TRBD2,TRBJ2-2,TRBV5-4,TGTGCCAGCAGCTTGTGGGTCGGGACTAGTGTGGCCGGGGAGCTGTTTTTT,CASSLWVGTSVAGELFF
-,-,TRBJ2-3,TRBV11-2,TGTGCCAGCAGACTCAAGAGGCTCAGCACAGATACGCAGTATTTT,CASRLKRLSTDTQYF
few,-,TRBJ2-7,TRBV6-1,TGTGCCAGCAAAAGATTCGTGGGGGGCTCGTACGAGCAGTACTTC,CASKRFVGGSYEQYF
-,-,TRBJ1-1,TRBV20-1,TGCAGTGCTAGAGGCTTACAGGGTTTAAGCACTGAAGCTTTCTTT,CSARGLQGLSTEAFF
-,TRBD2,TRBJ2-2,TRBV18,TGTGCCAGCTCACCACGGGGGACTAGCGAGAACACCGGGGAGCTGTTTTTT,CASSPRGTSENTGELFF
few,-,TRBJ2-1,TRBV6-1,TGTGCCAGCAGTGCCCTCTCCTACAATGAGCAGTTCTTC,CASSALSYNEQFF